Following are 14 T cell receptor beta chains from one sample sequenced in a study of early T cells in non-severe SARS-CoV-2 infection. TCRdb redid the calling of the 5' RACE reads with MiXCR, one entry per CDR3 protein. The repertoire consists of around 52,000 distinct CDR3 sequences, with roughly 12% occurring once and the leading ten covering approximately 2.9%. Material: whole blood. Receptors were obtained from an adult who was a healthcare worker with PCR-confirmed SARS-CoV-2 infection or an uninfected control (not recorded which).

This clonotype was observed at least ten times. The CDR3 nucleotides are TGTGCCAGCAGCTACCTTATGAACACTGAAGCTTTCTTT. This codes for CASSYLMNTEAFF. The chain recombines TRBV7-2 with TRBJ1-1; no clear D. The CDR3 length is 13 residues. CDR1 and CDR2 from the germline V gene are SGHTA and FQGNSA. The ends were cut back, 4 bases at V and 0 bases at J, with 6 bases in the middle. The variable domain in full, completed from reference TRBV7-2 and TRBJ1-1, reads GAGVSQSPSNKVTEKGKDVELRCDPISGHTALYWYRQSLGQGLEFLIYFQGNSAPDKSGLPSDRFSAERTGGSVSTLTIQRTQQEDSAVYLCASSYLMNTEAFFGQGTRLTVV.

This clonotype occurred a few times. This chain joins TRBV6-5 and TRBJ1-1; possible D gene TRBD1, 5 bases. The CDR3 contains 15 residues. V lost 0 bases, J lost 3 bases, and 11 bases lay in between. In germline, CDR1 is MNHEY, CDR2 SVGAGI. The CDR3 here is CASSYSTARYTEAFF. The CDR3 DNA reads as TGTGCCAGCAGTTACTCGACAGCGAGGTACACTGAAGCTTTCTTT.

This clonotype was seen just once. This chain uses TRBV6-5 with TRBJ2-5, with TRBD2 identical over 13 bases. Germline values: CDR1 MNHEY, CDR2 SVGAGI. Losses at the gene ends were 5 bases for V and 7 bases for J; bases not matched to a gene: 10. CDR3 length: 16 amino acids. Written as DNA, the CDR3 is TGTGCCAGCAGTGCTATCAGGACTAGCGGGGGCTGGACCCAGTACTTC. As protein: CASSAIRTSGGWTQYF.

This chain links TRBV6-1 with TRBJ1-5; D uncertain. The ends were cut back, 10 bases at V and 3 bases at J, with 10 bases in the middle. CDR1 and CDR2 (germline): MNHNS, SASEGT. The CDR3 loop spans 12 amino acids. The CDR3 sequence is CATRGNNQPQHF. The CDR3 DNA reads as TGTGCCACCCGGGGAAACAATCAGCCCCAGCATTTT.

In this sample, this clonotype turned up many times. This chain joins TRBV28 and TRBJ2-7, with TRBD2 matching over 7 bases. Germline loops: CDR1 MDHEN, CDR2 SYDVKM. V gave up 3 bases and J gave up 4 bases; unmatched junction bases: 9. The CDR3 sequence is 15 residues long. The CDR3 protein is CASSFPGRGRYEQYF. DNA for the CDR3: TGTGCCAGCAGTTTCCCCGGGCGGGGGAGGTACGAGCAGTACTTC.

This clonotype has a count of ten or more. J is TRBJ2-4 and V is TRBV7-9; D may be TRBD2 (6 bases). Germline loops: CDR1 SEHNR, CDR2 FQNEAQ (reference sequence). CDR3 length: 15 amino acids. Deletions cut 0 bases from V and 7 bases from J, with 13 bases between. CDR3 sequence reads: CASSLAGTYGNIQYF. The DNA of the CDR3 is TGTGCCAGCAGCTTAGCCGGGACTTATGGGAACATTCAGTACTTC.

This clonotype was counted a few times. This chain links TRBV27 with TRBJ2-7; D possibly uses TRBD1 or TRBD2 (7 bases each). CDR1 is MNHEY, CDR2 SMNVEV, per germline (reference sequence). Trimming removed 5 bases from V and 2 bases from J, with 28 bases in between. This CDR3 has 19 amino acids. The DNA for the CDR3 is TGTGCCAGCAGTCTCCAGCCCCCCATAAGACAGGGAGGGACCTACGAGCAGTACTTC. Protein product: CASSLQPPIRQGGTYEQYF.

This clonotype was seen a handful of times. The chain recombines TRBV9 with TRBJ2-7, with 12 bases fitting TRBD2. This CDR3 is built from 14 residues. Germline CDR1 reads SGDLS; CDR2 reads YYNGEE. V shed 4 bases and J 6 bases; nucleotides not matched to a gene: 5. In nucleotides, the CDR3 is TGTGCCAGCAGCTACGGACTAGCGGGACGCGAGCAGTACTTC. Its protein product is CASSYGLAGREQYF.

The chain couples TRBV4-2 to TRBJ2-5; maybe TRBD1 (6 bases). The CDR3 length is 14 residues. V lost 4 bases and J 2 bases, leaving 11 bases between the germline ends. In germline, CDR1 is LGHNA, CDR2 YNFKEQ. The CDR3 loop is CASSLDRFQETQYF. The CDR3 DNA sequence: TGTGCCAGCAGCCTCGACAGGTTTCAAGAGACCCAGTACTTC.

The rearrangement links TRBV7-9 to TRBJ1-4; D remains unclear. This CDR3 spans 14 amino acids. Trimming pared 5 bases from V and 3 bases from J, leaving 10 bases between. Germline V gene lookup returns CDR1 SEHNR and CDR2 FQNEAQ (reference sequence). The CDR3 DNA sequence: TGTGCCAGCAGCCCCCCGGGTGCTAATGAAAAACTGTTTTTT. Amino acid sequence: CASSPPGANEKLFF.

This clonotype was observed at least ten times. The chain recombines TRBV5-1 with TRBJ2-1; TRBD2 matches at 11 bases. J gave up 3 bases and V 4 bases, and 6 bases lay outside the gene matches. Looked up from germline, CDR1 is SGHRS and CDR2 is YFSETQ. The CDR3 is made up of 16 amino acids. The CDR3: CASSPWTSGFYNEQFF. The CDR3 DNA reads as TGCGCCAGCAGCCCGTGGACTAGCGGGTTCTACAATGAGCAGTTCTTC.

This clonotype turned up a few times. The chain joins TRBV20-1 to TRBJ2-3; TRBD2 agrees at 12 bases. Looked up from germline, CDR1 is DFQATT and CDR2 is SNEGSKA (reference sequence). The J segment lost 5 bases and the V segment lost 0 bases, leaving 6 bases of the junction unmatched. There are 16 residues in the CDR3. The CDR3 DNA is TGCAGTGCTAGAGACCTGACTAGCGGGGGAAGAGATACGCAGTATTTT. Its protein product is CSARDLTSGGRDTQYF.

In this sample, this clonotype turned up many times. This sequence joins TRBV6-5 and TRBJ1-2; tentatively, D is TRBD1 (5 bases). This CDR3 contains 15 residues. Germline CDR1 is MNHEY and CDR2 is SVGAGI. V was pared by 6 bases and J by 7 bases, with 21 bases between. The CDR3 DNA reads TGTGCCAGCAGCCCACCTCCTGGGGCCGGCATTGGCTACACCTTC. Protein product: CASSPPPGAGIGYTF.

This clonotype was picked up many times. J is TRBJ2-7 and V is TRBV27; TRBD1 matches 8 bases. CDR3 length equals 14 residues. V lost 5 bases and J lost 4; bases outside the gene matches: 7. Looked up from germline, CDR1 is MNHEY and CDR2 is SMNVEV (reference sequence). The CDR3 region has the DNA TGTGCCAGCAGTCCCGGACAGGGTTTTTACGAGCAGTACTTC. As protein: CASSPGQGFYEQYF.